This T cell receptor (beta chain) was retrieved from a study of blood T cell repertoires in COVID-19. Across the whole study: PBMCs, B-cell-depleted T cells, or T cells provided the cDNA or gDNA that made up the material.

CDR3 size: 17 residues. V lost 0 bases, J lost 3 bases, and 8 bases stayed unmatched. Germline loops: CDR1 MNHEY, CDR2 SVGEGT. Original handling: By means of reference gene primer amplification, nucleated cell counts were estimated. The data were produced by immunoSEQ multiplex PCR, yet TCRdb's version contains in-frame clones alone and is incomplete. V and J calls plus clone size are reproduced from that table; the DNA served to infer D and trimming. The table has roughly 410,000 clones, around 92% seen once; the top ten hold roughly 1.2%. Material: peripheral blood. The chain recombines TRBV6-2 or TRBV6-3 with TRBJ2-3; 8 bases are a match to TRBD2. The sequence was obtained from a man aged 40-50 years with acute or convalescent COVID-19. The chain's CDR3 is CASSYSILAGQTDTQYF. The DNA of the CDR3 is TGTGCCAGCAGTTACTCGATCCTAGCGGGTCAAACAGATACGCAGTATTTT.